Detailed here is one T cell receptor (beta chain). The data are from a study of blood T cell repertoires in COVID-19. The overall study: T cells, B-cell-depleted T cells, or PBMCs supplied cDNA or gDNA.

Methods used by the authors: Reference gene primer amplification gave nucleated cell count estimates. Repertoires were generated with immunoSEQ multiplex PCR, while TCRdb's copy carries only in-frame clones and drops some. V and J calls and clone size come straight from that table; D and trimming were deduced from the DNA. In the table there are about 440,000 clones, roughly 88% of which are singletons. Seattle cases were enrolled at active infection and followed longitudinally. Sequencing used peripheral blood. This clonotype was obtained from a woman between 45 and 60 years old with COVID-19, enrolled during active disease.

CDR3 sequence reads: CATSESLQGDYNEQFF. The CDR3 bases are TGTGCCACCAGTGAATCTCTGCAGGGGGATTACAATGAGCAGTTCTTC. The chain couples TRBV24-1 to TRBJ2-1; TRBD1 matches 7 bases. The germline V gene has CDR1 KGHDR and CDR2 SFDVKD. V was clipped by 4 bases and J by 4 bases; unmatched bases: 9. The CDR3 extends over 16 amino acids.